This T cell receptor (beta chain) was profiled in a study of blood T cell repertoires in COVID-19. On the study more broadly: Samples representing acute and convalescent COVID-19 were sourced from the United States, Italy and Spain. T cells, B-cell-depleted T cells, or PBMCs provided the cDNA or gDNA that served as material.

The V and J ends lost 2 bases and 4 bases respectively, with 18 bases between them. Germline lookup yields CDR1 SGHRS and CDR2 YFSETQ. CDR3 length: 16 amino acids. Original data processing: By means of reference gene primer amplification, nucleated cell counts were estimated. Only in-frame clones appear in the TCRdb table, and some are missing; sequencing was by immunoSEQ multiplex PCR. That table is the source of V, J and clone size, and D and trimming were worked out from the DNA. This sample has 190,000 or so clones, with about 83% found just once. Sequencing input: peripheral blood. This clonotype was obtained from a man in his sixties who had recovered from COVID-19. The chain couples TRBV5-1 to TRBJ1-2; D may be TRBD1 (6 bases). The CDR3 nucleotides read TGCGCCAGCAGCTTATCCCCGGGGGGCGAAGGCTATGGCTACACCTTC. Translating gives CASSLSPGGEGYGYTF.